A single sample is the source of the 24 T cell receptor beta chains below, sequenced in a study of T cells in narcolepsy. Profiled with immunoSEQ multiplex PCR; TCRdb holds only in-frame clones, not every one. The repertoire holds more than 20,000 clones, with 81% as singletons. The sequenced sample was memory (CD45RA-) CD4+ T cells from blood. The receptors shown here come from a human donor in good health.

This clone was seen just once. The chain combines TRBV19 with TRBJ2-1; the D gene is possibly TRBD1 (5 bases). Germline V gene data show CDR1 as LNHDA and CDR2 as SQIVND (reference sequence). V dropped 2 bases and J dropped 1 base, with 9 bases sitting between them. This CDR3 spans 15 amino acids. The CDR3: CASSIQGRSYNEQFF. CDR3 DNA: TGTGCCAGTAGTATACAGGGAAGGTCCTACAATGAGCAGTTCTTC.

This chain links TRBV30 with TRBJ1-2; D is ambiguous. The V gene's germline CDR1 is GTSNPN and CDR2 SVGIG (reference sequence). V lost 4 bases and J lost 6, with 12 bases in between. The CDR3 is made up of 12 amino acids. CDR3 amino acids: CAWMRAVDGYTF. The CDR3 DNA reads TGTGCCTGGATGCGGGCGGTCGATGGCTACACCTTC.

The chain links TRBV5-1 to TRBJ2-3; 11 bases fit TRBD2. J gave up 3 bases and V 4 bases, and 7 bases lay outside the gene matches. The CDR3 is 16 residues long. CDR1 and CDR2 from the germline V gene are SGHRS and YFSETQ. The CDR3: CASSLRLAGLTDTQYF. The CDR3 DNA reads TGCGCCAGCAGCCTTCGACTAGCGGGATTGACAGATACGCAGTATTTT.

The CDR3 sequence: CAWAPFMNTEAFF. As DNA, the CDR3 is TGTGCCTGGGCCCCGTTCATGAACACTGAAGCTTTCTTT. The chain carries TRBV30 and TRBJ1-1, with no clear D. The CDR3 consists of 13 residues. Germline V lookup: CDR1 GTSNPN, CDR2 SVGIG (reference sequence). Trimming removed 5 bases from V and 0 bases from J, with 10 bases in between.

The rearrangement joins TRBV7-2 to TRBJ2-7; D gene unclear. This CDR3 contains 11 residues. Trimming left V 5 bases short and J 3 bases short, with 5 bases between. Germline loops: CDR1 SGHTA, CDR2 FQGNSA. For the CDR3, the DNA is TGTGCCAGCAGCCCCCGCTACGAGCAGTACTTC. Residues: CASSPRYEQYF.

This clone was counted once. V gene TRBV7-9 combines with J gene TRBJ2-2; no clear D gene. Trimming took 1 base from V and 4 from J, leaving 10 bases between them. There are 15 residues in the CDR3. Germline CDR1 SEHNR, CDR2 FQNEAQ (reference sequence). In nucleotides, the CDR3 is TGTGCCAGCAGCTTAGTTTGGGGTGGCACCGGGGAGCTGTTTTTT. It is translated as CASSLVWGGTGELFF.

V usage is TRBV9 and J usage is TRBJ2-3; 11 bases fit TRBD2. This CDR3 comprises 15 residues. V was pared by 3 bases and J by 3 bases, with 3 bases of the junction left unmatched. Germline assignment: CDR1 SGDLS and CDR2 YYNGEE. CDR3: CASSATSGGTDTQYF. The DNA of the CDR3 is TGTGCCAGCAGCGCTACTAGCGGGGGAACAGATACGCAGTATTTT. The full variable domain, its missing parts supplied by reference TRBV9 and TRBJ2-3, is DSGVTQTPKHLITATGQRVTLRCSPRSGDLSVYWYQQSLDQGLQFLIQYYNGEERAKGNILERFSAQQFPDLHSELNLSSLELGDSALYFCASSATSGGTDTQYFGPGTRLTVL.

The genes are TRBV19 and TRBJ1-1; the D gene is possibly TRBD1 (5 bases). The CDR3 consists of 14 residues. Trimming removed 7 bases at V and 7 bases at J, with 19 bases between. From germline, CDR1 is LNHDA and CDR2 SQIVND (reference sequence). This CDR3 reads CASTETQETVEAFF. For the CDR3, the DNA is TGTGCCAGTACCGAAACACAGGAAACCGTTGAAGCTTTCTTT.

V usage is TRBV18 and J usage is TRBJ2-7, with 7 nucleotides matching TRBD1. V lost 4 bases and J lost 3; bases outside the gene matches: 9. Germline V gene sequence: CDR1 KGHSH, CDR2 LQKENI. The CDR3 has 15 amino acids. In DNA, the CDR3 is TGTGCCAGCTCACTAGGACAGGCCGAACACTACGAGCAGTACTTC. It translates to CASSLGQAEHYEQYF.

This chain links TRBV5-1 with TRBJ2-5; 8 nucleotides agree with TRBD1. Per germline, CDR1 SGHRS and CDR2 YFSETQ. After removal of 2 bases from V and 5 bases from J, the junction contained 5 bases not matched to a gene. This CDR3 has 14 amino acids. This CDR3 is CASSFGQGLETQYF. The CDR3 DNA sequence: TGCGCCAGCAGCTTCGGACAGGGTTTGGAGACCCAGTACTTC.

The chain couples TRBV18 to TRBJ2-5, with 9 bases fitting TRBD1. Germline loops: CDR1 KGHSH, CDR2 LQKENI. The CDR3 spans 14 residues. V lost 4 bases and J lost 5; bases outside the gene matches: 5. CDR3 nucleotide sequence: TGTGCCAGCTCACTAATCGACAGGGGGGAGACCCAGTACTTC. Residues: CASSLIDRGETQYF.

This clone was recorded once. The chain employs TRBV19 and TRBJ2-5; D tentatively fits TRBD1 or TRBD2 (5 bases each). TRBJ2-7 explains the end of the DNA better; the J call may be wrong. The CDR3 extends over 15 amino acids. The V gene's germline CDR1 is LNHDA and CDR2 SQIVND (reference sequence). CDR3 loop: CASSIEKGSSYEQYF. CDR3 DNA sequence: TGTGCCAGTAGTATAGAAAAGGGGAGCTCCTACGAGCAGTACTTC.

The genes are TRBV7-2 and TRBJ1-2; 7 bases are a match to TRBD1. The germline gives CDR1 SGHTA, CDR2 FQGNSA. This CDR3 comprises 13 residues. The ends lost 5 bases at V and 8 bases at J; junction bases unmatched: 8. This CDR3 reads CASSADRVLGYTF. Here the CDR3 DNA reads TGTGCCAGCAGCGCCGACAGGGTTCTCGGCTACACCTTC.

The gene calls are TRBV5-1 and TRBJ2-5, with 12 bases identical to TRBD2. V lost 0 bases to trimming and J lost 11 bases; unmatched junction nucleotides: 11. CDR1 and CDR2 from the germline V gene are SGHRS and YFSETQ. The CDR3 consists of 16 residues. The CDR3 coding sequence is TGCGCCAGCAGCTTGGTCCCTAGCGGGGGGGCGGTGGAGCAGTACTTC. It translates to CASSLVPSGGAVEQYF.

The sample holds one count of this clone. The chain employs TRBV6-1 and TRBJ2-2; 7 bases align to TRBD2. The CDR3 sequence is 14 residues long. Trimming took 6 bases from V and 9 from J; bases not matched to a gene: 10. CDR1 and CDR2 from the germline V gene are MNHNS and SASEGT. In DNA form, the CDR3 reads TGTGCCAGCAGCTCGGTACGGGACTATCGGGAGCTGTTTTTT. It codes for CASSSVRDYRELFF.

This clone was seen more than once but under ten times. The CDR3 loop is CASARGLAADPYEQYF. CDR3 DNA sequence: TGTGCCAGCGCACGCGGACTAGCGGCCGATCCCTACGAGCAGTACTTC. The V and J genes are TRBV19 and TRBJ2-7; TRBD2 matches 10 bases. The V gene's germline CDR1 is LNHDA and CDR2 SQIVND (reference sequence). This CDR3 contains 16 residues. V was clipped by 9 bases and J by 2 bases; unmatched bases: 13.

This clone was detected a few times. The CDR3 sequence: CASINKGTEAFF. In DNA, the CDR3 is TGTGCCAGCATCAATAAGGGGACTGAAGCTTTCTTT. The chain couples TRBV28 to TRBJ1-1, with TRBD1 as a possible D gene (5 bases). V lost 7 bases to trimming and J lost 5 bases, with 11 bases between them. The germline V gene encodes CDR1 MDHEN and CDR2 SYDVKM. There are 12 residues in the CDR3.

The chain carries TRBV28 and TRBJ2-3, with a weak D call TRBD2 (7 bases). This CDR3 spans 16 amino acids. V shed 6 bases and J shed 0 bases, with 16 bases lying between them. Germline values: CDR1 MDHEN, CDR2 SYDVKM. CDR3 DNA: TGTGCCAGCAGAGGGGGGGGACGCCTTAGCACAGATACGCAGTATTTT. Encoded protein: CASRGGGRLSTDTQYF. The full variable domain, rest sourced from reference TRBV28 and TRBJ2-3, is DVKVTQSSRYLVKRTGEKVFLECVQDMDHENMFWYRQDPGLGLRLIYFSYDVKMKEKGDIPEGYSVSREKKERFSLILESASTNQTSMYLCASRGGGRLSTDTQYFGPGTRLTVL.

The rearrangement joins TRBV6-5 to TRBJ2-1; the D is unclear. This CDR3 is 13 amino acids long. Trimming pared 5 bases from V and 8 bases from J, leaving 13 bases between. From germline, CDR1 is MNHEY and CDR2 SVGAGI. For the CDR3, the DNA is TGTGCCAGCAGTGAAGGACGGGCCTATGAGCAGTTCTTC. It specifies CASSEGRAYEQFF.

This sequence joins TRBV19 and TRBJ2-2; 7 bases are shared with TRBD1. The CDR3 loop spans 16 amino acids. V was clipped by 2 bases and J by 1 base; unmatched bases: 4. The V gene's germline CDR1 is LNHDA and CDR2 SQIVND (reference sequence). The CDR3 region is CASSIPQGRNTGELFF. The CDR3 DNA reads TGTGCCAGTAGTATACCACAGGGGAGGAACACCGGGGAGCTGTTTTTT.

The chain joins TRBV5-1 to TRBJ2-2, with D tentatively TRBD1 (6 bases). CDR3 size: 16 residues. V lost 1 base and J lost 0, with 10 bases in between. Per the germline V gene, CDR1 is SGHRS and CDR2 is YFSETQ. Here the CDR3 reads CASSLYRASNTGELFF. CDR3 nucleotide sequence: TGCGCCAGCAGCTTGTACAGGGCCTCGAACACCGGGGAGCTGTTTTTT.

This clone came up once. The DNA for the CDR3 is TGTGCCAGCAGGGGGACAGGGGGAGACTACGAGCAGTACTTC. Translated: CASRGTGGDYEQYF. The chain recombines TRBV6-1 with TRBJ2-7; 11 bases map to TRBD1. Germline V gives CDR1 MNHNS, CDR2 SASEGT. The CDR3 is 14 amino acids. The ends lost 6 bases at V and 3 bases at J; junction bases unmatched: 4.

This sequence joins TRBV18 and TRBJ1-2; 7 positions match TRBD1. CDR1 is KGHSH, CDR2 LQKENI, per germline. V lost 2 bases and J lost 1; bases outside the gene matches: 1. The CDR3 has 14 amino acids. This CDR3 is CASSPGQDNYGYTF. The DNA of the CDR3 is TGTGCCAGCTCACCAGGACAGGATAACTATGGCTACACCTTC. The full variable domain, completed using reference TRBV18 and TRBJ1-2, is NAGVMQNPRHLVRRRGQEARLRCSPMKGHSHVYWYRQLPEEGLKFMVYLQKENIIDESGMPKERFSAEFPKEGPSILRIQQVVRGDSAAYFCASSPGQDNYGYTFGSGTRLTVV.

This chain uses TRBV6-5 with TRBJ2-2; the D gene is possibly TRBD2 (6 bases). The germline CDR1 and CDR2 sequences are MNHEY and SVGAGI. The CDR3 is 14 amino acids. V lost 7 bases, J lost 1 base, and 10 bases lay in between. The chain's CDR3 is CASKFGGNTGELFF. The DNA of the CDR3 is TGTGCCAGCAAATTCGGGGGGAACACCGGGGAGCTGTTTTTT.